This TCR beta chain was observed in a study of regulatory T cells in long-lasting Graves disease. Study-wide context: Persistence in Graves' disease required over 5 years of antithyroid drugs plus positive TSH receptor antibodies.

V lost 1 base and J 11 bases, leaving 11 bases between the germline ends. Germline V CDR1 and CDR2: GTSNPN, SVGIG (reference sequence). The CDR3 has 11 amino acids. The authors built TCR beta libraries using iRepertoire HTBI primers and Arm-PCR of CDR3 regions. TCRdb passed the multiplex PCR reads through MiXCR, listing each CDR3 protein once. The table records more than 650,000 distinct CDR3 sequences, 30% of them present only once. Study-wide findings and caveats: Persistent Graves' patients showed less TCR diversity than newly diagnosed ones.

Time point reported: persistent/refractory GD, antithyroid drugs over 5 years with positive TRAb. PBMC RNA served as the TCR library source. One endocrinology department in Xi'an, China, was where patients came from. A word on this clonotype: Its antigen is currently unknown.

The sequencing used peripheral blood mononuclear cells (PBMCs), collected when the disease was refractory, from a patient treated with antithyroid drugs. The V and J genes are TRBV30 and TRBJ1-1; D unresolved. This receptor was taken from a female donor with Graves disease. This chain's CDR3 is CAWSDGPGAFF. The CDR3 DNA reads as TGTGCCTGGAGTGATGGGCCGGGGGCTTTCTTT.